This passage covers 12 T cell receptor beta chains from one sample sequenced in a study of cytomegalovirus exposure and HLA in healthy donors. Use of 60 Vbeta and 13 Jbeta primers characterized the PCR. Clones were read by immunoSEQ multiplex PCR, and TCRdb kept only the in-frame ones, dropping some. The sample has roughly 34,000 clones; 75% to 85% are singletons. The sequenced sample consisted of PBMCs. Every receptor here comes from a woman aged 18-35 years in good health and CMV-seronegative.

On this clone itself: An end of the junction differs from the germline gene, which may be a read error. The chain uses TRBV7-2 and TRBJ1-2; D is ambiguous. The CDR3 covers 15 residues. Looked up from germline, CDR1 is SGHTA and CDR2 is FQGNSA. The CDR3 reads CASSSTGATNYGYPF. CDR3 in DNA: TGTGCCAGCAGCTCCACCGGAGCGACTAACTATGGCTACCCCTTC.

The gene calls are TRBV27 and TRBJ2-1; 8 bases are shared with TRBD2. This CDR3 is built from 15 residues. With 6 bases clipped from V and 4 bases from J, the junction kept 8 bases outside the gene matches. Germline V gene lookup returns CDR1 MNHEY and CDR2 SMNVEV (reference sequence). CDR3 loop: CASSGGAGDYNEQFF. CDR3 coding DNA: TGTGCCAGCAGCGGGGGGGCGGGAGATTACAATGAGCAGTTCTTC.

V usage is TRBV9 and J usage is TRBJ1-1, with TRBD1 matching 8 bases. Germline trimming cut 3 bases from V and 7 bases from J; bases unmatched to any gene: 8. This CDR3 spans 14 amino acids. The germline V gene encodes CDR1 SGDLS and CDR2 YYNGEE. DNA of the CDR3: TGTGCCAGCAGCGAGATGACAGGGGTGAGTGAAGCTTTCTTT. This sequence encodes CASSEMTGVSEAFF.

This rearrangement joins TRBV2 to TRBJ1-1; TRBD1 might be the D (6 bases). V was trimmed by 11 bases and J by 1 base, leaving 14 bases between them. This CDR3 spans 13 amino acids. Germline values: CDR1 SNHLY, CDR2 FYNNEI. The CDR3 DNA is TGTGCCGAAGGTCCAGGGGAGAACACTGAAGCTTTCTTT. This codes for CAEGPGENTEAFF.

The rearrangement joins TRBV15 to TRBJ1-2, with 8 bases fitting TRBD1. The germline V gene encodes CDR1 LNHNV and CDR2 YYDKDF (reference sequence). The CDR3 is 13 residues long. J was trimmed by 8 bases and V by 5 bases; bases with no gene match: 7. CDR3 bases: TGTGCCACCAGCGTCCGGACAGGGAGCGGCTACACCTTC. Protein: CATSVRTGSGYTF.

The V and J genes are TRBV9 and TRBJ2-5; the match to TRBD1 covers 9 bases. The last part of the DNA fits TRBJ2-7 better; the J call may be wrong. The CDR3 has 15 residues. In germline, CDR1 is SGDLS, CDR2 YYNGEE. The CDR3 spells CASSAGTGTSYEQYF. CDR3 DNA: TGTGCCAGCAGCGCCGGGACAGGGACCTCCTACGAGCAGTACTTC.

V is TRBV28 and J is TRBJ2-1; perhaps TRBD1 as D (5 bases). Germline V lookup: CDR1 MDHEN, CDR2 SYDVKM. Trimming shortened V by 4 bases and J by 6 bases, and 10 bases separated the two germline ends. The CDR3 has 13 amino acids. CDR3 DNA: TGTGCCAGCAGTTCACAGGTTGGCAATGAGCAGTTCTTC. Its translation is CASSSQVGNEQFF.

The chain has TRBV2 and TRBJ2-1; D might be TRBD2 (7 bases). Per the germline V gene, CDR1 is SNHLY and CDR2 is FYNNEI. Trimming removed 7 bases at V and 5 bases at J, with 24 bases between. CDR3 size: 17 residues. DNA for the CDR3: TGTGCCAGCATCTCGGGGGGTTGGGGGGCAATCCACAATGAGCAGTTCTTC. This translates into CASISGGWGAIHNEQFF.

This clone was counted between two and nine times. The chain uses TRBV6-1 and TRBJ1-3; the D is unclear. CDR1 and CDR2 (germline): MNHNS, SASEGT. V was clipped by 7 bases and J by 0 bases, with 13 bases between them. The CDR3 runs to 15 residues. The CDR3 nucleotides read TGTGCCAGCACCACTGGACTGATCTCTGGAAACACCATATATTTT. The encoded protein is CASTTGLISGNTIYF.

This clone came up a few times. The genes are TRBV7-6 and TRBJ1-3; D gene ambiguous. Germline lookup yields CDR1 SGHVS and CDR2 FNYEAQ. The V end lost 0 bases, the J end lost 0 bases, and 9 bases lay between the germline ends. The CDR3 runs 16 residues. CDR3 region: CASSLALPDSGNTIYF. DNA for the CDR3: TGTGCCAGCAGCTTAGCGTTACCAGACTCTGGAAACACCATATATTTT.

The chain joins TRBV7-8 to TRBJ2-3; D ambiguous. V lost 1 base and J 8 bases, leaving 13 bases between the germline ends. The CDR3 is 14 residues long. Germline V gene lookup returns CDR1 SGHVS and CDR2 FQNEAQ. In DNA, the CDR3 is TGTGCCAGCAGCTTAGGACTCACACCGGTTACGCAGTATTTT. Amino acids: CASSLGLTPVTQYF.

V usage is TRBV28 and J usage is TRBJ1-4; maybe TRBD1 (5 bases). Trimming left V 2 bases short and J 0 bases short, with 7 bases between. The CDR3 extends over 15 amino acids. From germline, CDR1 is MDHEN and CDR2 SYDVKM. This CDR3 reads CASSLQGSTNEKLFF. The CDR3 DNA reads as TGTGCCAGCAGTTTACAGGGATCAACTAATGAAAAACTGTTTTTT.